The next 20 T cell receptor beta chains were all read from a single sample in a study of vaccination effects on CD4 cells after COVID-19. Profiled with immunoSEQ multiplex PCR; TCRdb holds only in-frame clones, not every one. Here the sample spans about 22,000 clones, 73% being singletons. Antigen-specific CD4+ T cells were expanded with viral peptide pools in the ViraFEST assay before sequencing. It was after roughly 11 days of culture that CD4+ T cells were isolated. These receptors lack a known antigen. Here the sequenced sample was CD4+ T cells from PBMCs cultured with HCoV-229E spike peptides, taken before COVID-19 vaccination. These receptor sequences come from a human donor who received a COVID-19 vaccine.

The rearrangement uses TRBV3-1 (or the pseudogene TRBV3-2) and TRBJ1-1; D is possibly TRBD1 (6 bases). The germline V gene encodes CDR1 LGHDT and CDR2 YNNKEL (reference sequence). This CDR3 comprises 15 residues. The V end was cut by 3 bases, the J end by 1 base, with 12 bases between. CDR3 protein: CASSQDGRGNTEAFF. The CDR3 DNA is TGTGCCAGCAGCCAGGATGGCAGGGGGAACACTGAAGCTTTCTTT.

This clone was counted only a few times. J is TRBJ2-1 and V is TRBV10-1; 9 bases are a match to TRBD2. Germline CDR1 and CDR2: WNHNN and SYGVQD (reference sequence). This CDR3 has 13 amino acids. With 7 bases clipped from V and 7 bases from J, the junction kept 5 bases outside the gene matches. The CDR3 DNA follows: TGCGCCAGCATGCGGGAGGGCCGGAATGAGCAGTTCTTC. Translation: CASMREGRNEQFF.

There are a few counts of this clone. This chain connects TRBV9 to TRBJ1-1; no firm D call. Germline values: CDR1 SGDLS, CDR2 YYNGEE. This CDR3 contains 15 residues. Trimming shortened V by 4 bases and J by 5 bases, and 18 bases separated the two germline ends. CDR3 sequence: CASSLPPDLVTEAFF. The CDR3, as DNA: TGTGCCAGCAGCCTCCCCCCTGATCTAGTGACTGAAGCTTTCTTT.

V gene TRBV24-1 combines with J gene TRBJ2-3; 12 nucleotides line up with TRBD2. CDR1 and CDR2 from the germline V gene are KGHDR and SFDVKD. The CDR3 spans 18 residues. V lost 5 bases, J lost 9 bases, and 17 bases stayed unmatched. This chain's CDR3 is CATSGFAGLAGKGTTQYF. CDR3 nucleotides: TGTGCCACCAGTGGGTTTGCGGGACTAGCGGGCAAGGGTACAACGCAGTATTTT.

This clone came up once. The chain joins TRBV19 to TRBJ2-2, with a weak D call TRBD2 (7 bases). V lost 4 bases, J lost 0 bases, and 15 bases lay in between. The CDR3 contains 17 residues. Germline CDR1 and CDR2: LNHDA and SQIVND (reference sequence). The CDR3 spells CASSTGRGIANTGELFF. The CDR3 bases are TGTGCCAGTAGTACGGGGAGGGGGATCGCGAACACCGGGGAGCTGTTTTTT.

This rearrangement joins TRBV18 to TRBJ2-1; possible D gene TRBD2, 5 bases. Germline V lookup: CDR1 KGHSH, CDR2 LQKENI. The V end was cut by 2 bases, the J end by 14 bases, with 13 bases between. The CDR3 contains 12 residues. In DNA, the CDR3 is TGTGCCAGCTCACCATTCGGAGGTCGTGAGTTCTTC. Its translation: CASSPFGGREFF.

The sample holds a few counts of this clone. The chain recombines TRBV3-1 (or the pseudogene TRBV3-2) with TRBJ1-6; unclear D gene. The CDR3 extends over 16 amino acids. Germline CDR1 is LGHDT and CDR2 is YNNKEL (reference sequence). V was trimmed by 0 bases and J by 7 bases, leaving 13 bases between them. Written as DNA, the CDR3 is TGTGCCAGCAGCCAAGACCTGACGGGAGGGAATTCACCCCTCCACTTT. Translation gives CASSQDLTGGNSPLHF.

This clone was counted between two and nine times. The chain joins TRBV5-6 to TRBJ1-1; D is possibly TRBD1 (5 bases). The CDR3 contains 15 residues. With 6 bases removed from V and 4 bases from J, the gap between germline ends came to 19 bases. Germline V gene data show CDR1 as SGHDT and CDR2 as YYEEEE. The CDR3 spells CASTMGDARGTEAFF. CDR3 DNA sequence: TGTGCCAGCACCATGGGGGACGCTAGGGGCACTGAAGCTTTCTTT.

The chain uses TRBV11-2 and TRBJ2-1; either TRBD1 or TRBD2 may fit D (5 bases each). From germline, CDR1 is SGHAT and CDR2 FQNNGV. The germline V and J ends were trimmed by 5 bases and 15 bases, with 17 bases remaining between them. The CDR3 runs 12 residues. As DNA, the CDR3 is TGTGCCAGCAGCCCGCTCCGGACAAGCGGGTTCTTC. It is translated as CASSPLRTSGFF.

This chain uses TRBV29-1 with TRBJ2-7; the match to TRBD1 covers 7 bases. CDR3 length: 15 residues. Germline V gene data show CDR1 as SQVTM and CDR2 as ANQGSEA. The V segment lost 4 bases and the J segment 7 bases; nucleotides outside the gene matches: 16. The CDR3 sequence is CSVAVGDSLGGEQYF. CDR3 DNA sequence: TGCAGCGTTGCGGTTGGGGACAGTCTTGGGGGTGAGCAGTACTTC.

The chain recombines TRBV11-3 with TRBJ2-1, with 12 bases that match TRBD2. V was pared by 5 bases and J by 0 bases, with 8 bases of the junction left unmatched. Per the germline V gene, CDR1 is SGHNT and CDR2 is YENEEA. CDR3 size: 18 residues. CDR3 sequence (DNA): TGTGCCAGCAGCAAGCGGACTAGCGGGAAGAGCTCCTACAATGAGCAGTTCTTC. Its translation is CASSKRTSGKSSYNEQFF.

The CDR3 here is CAISESLLKGQGAANYGYTF. The CDR3 nucleotides read TGTGCCATCAGTGAGTCGTTATTGAAGGGACAGGGGGCAGCTAACTATGGCTACACCTTC. The chain is built from TRBV10-3 and TRBJ1-2; TRBD1 matches 12 bases. The V gene's germline CDR1 is ENHRY and CDR2 SYGVKD. V lost 0 bases to trimming and J lost 0 bases; unmatched junction nucleotides: 11. This CDR3 is built from 20 residues.

In this sample, this clone turned up a few times. V gene TRBV7-9 combines with J gene TRBJ2-2, with TRBD2 matching over 11 bases. This CDR3 comprises 18 residues. The V and J ends lost 1 base and 0 bases, in that order; junction bases with no gene match: 4. Germline V gives CDR1 SEHNR, CDR2 FQNEAQ (reference sequence). The CDR3 protein is CASSLGTSGSSNTGELFF. Here the CDR3 DNA reads TGTGCCAGCAGCTTAGGTACTAGCGGGAGTTCGAACACCGGGGAGCTGTTTTTT.

The chain's CDR3 is CAISEGRKVGFPSSYEQYF. For the CDR3, the DNA is TGTGCCATCAGTGAAGGTCGCAAAGTGGGGTTCCCTAGCTCCTACGAGCAGTACTTC. The V call is TRBV10-3, the J call TRBJ2-7; D ambiguous. The CDR3 extends over 19 amino acids. CDR1 is ENHRY, CDR2 SYGVKD, per germline. Trimming removed 3 bases at V and 0 bases at J, with 24 bases between.

The rearrangement links TRBV11-2 to TRBJ2-5; TRBD1 agrees at 7 bases. Germline CDR1 reads SGHAT; CDR2 reads FQNNGV. After removal of 5 bases from V and 5 bases from J, the junction contained 8 bases not matched to a gene. The CDR3 spans 14 residues. The CDR3 spells CASSQRTGYETQYF. CDR3 DNA: TGTGCCAGCAGCCAGCGGACAGGCTACGAGACCCAGTACTTC.

This CDR3 is CASGYRGHGQPQHF. CDR3 DNA sequence: TGTGCCAGCGGGTACAGGGGGCATGGGCAGCCCCAGCATTTT. This rearrangement joins TRBV5-8 to TRBJ1-5; the match to TRBD1 covers 9 bases. V dropped 7 bases and J dropped 7; count of bases not matched to a gene: 9. This CDR3 spans 14 amino acids. CDR1 is SGHTS and CDR2 is YDEGEE in the germline V gene.

This rearrangement joins TRBV11-2 to TRBJ1-3; D remains ambiguous. CDR1 is SGHAT, CDR2 FQNNGV, per germline. With 2 bases removed from V and 4 bases from J, the gap between germline ends came to 12 bases. This CDR3 is 15 amino acids long. CDR3 in amino acids: CASSLRLLGGNTIYF. DNA for the CDR3: TGTGCCAGCAGCTTACGACTACTGGGAGGAAACACCATATATTTT.

J is TRBJ1-1 and V is TRBV10-2, with TRBD1 identical over 10 bases. J lost 1 base, V lost 8 bases, and 7 bases had no gene match. The length of the CDR3 is 15 residues. CDR1 WSHSY and CDR2 SAAADI come from the germline V gene. CDR3 DNA sequence: TGCGCCAGCTTCGGGCGGGACAGGGGGAACACTGAAGCTTTCTTT. It translates to CASFGRDRGNTEAFF.

The V and J genes are TRBV6-5 and TRBJ1-5; 9 nucleotides agree with TRBD1. The CDR3 is 15 amino acids. Germline V gene lookup returns CDR1 MNHEY and CDR2 SVGAGI. V trimming: 6 bases; J trimming: 7 bases; junction bases outside the gene matches: 10. CDR3 sequence reads: CASSGGQGIRQPQHF. The CDR3 region has the DNA TGTGCCAGCAGCGGGGGACAGGGTATTAGGCAGCCCCAGCATTTT.

The rearrangement uses TRBV20-1 and TRBJ1-1; D remains unclear. CDR1 is DFQATT and CDR2 is SNEGSKA in the germline V gene (reference sequence). The CDR3 runs to 11 residues. This CDR3 reads CRARGNTEAFF. The CDR3 DNA follows: TGCAGGGCCCGGGGGAACACTGAAGCTTTCTTT.